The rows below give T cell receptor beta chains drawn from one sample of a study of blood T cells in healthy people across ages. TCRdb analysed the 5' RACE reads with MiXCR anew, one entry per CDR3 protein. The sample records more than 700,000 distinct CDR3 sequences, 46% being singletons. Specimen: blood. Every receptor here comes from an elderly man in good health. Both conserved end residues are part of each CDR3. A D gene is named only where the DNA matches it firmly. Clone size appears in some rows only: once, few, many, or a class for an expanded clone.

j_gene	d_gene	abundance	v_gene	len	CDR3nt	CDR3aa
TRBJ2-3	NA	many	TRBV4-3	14	TGCGCCAGCAGCCAGGGAGGTTCGGCAGATACGCAGTATTTT	CASSQGGSADTQYF
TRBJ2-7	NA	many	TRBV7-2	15	TGTGCCAGCAGCTTAGCGGAATCAGTTTCCTACGAGCAGTACTTC	CASSLAESVSYEQYF
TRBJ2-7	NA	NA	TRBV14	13	TGTGCCAGCAGCCACCGGGGACCTTACGAGCAGTACTTC	CASSHRGPYEQYF
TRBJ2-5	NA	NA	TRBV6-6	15	TGTGCCAGCATCTACGGTGCTAGCGAACAAGAGACCCAGTACTTC	CASIYGASEQETQYF
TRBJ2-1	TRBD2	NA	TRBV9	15	TGTGCCAGCAGCGTAGCCGCTAGCGGGAGCAATGAGCAGTTCTTC	CASSVAASGSNEQFF
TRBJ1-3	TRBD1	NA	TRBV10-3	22	TGTGCCATTCTGGCTGGACAGGGGACCGGTGGTACTACTGGTTCCTCTGGAAACACCATATATTTT	CAILAGQGTGGTTGSSGNTIYF
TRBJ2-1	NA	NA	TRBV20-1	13	TGCAGTGCTCCCCAGGACATACACAATGAGCAGTTCTTC	CSAPQDIHNEQFF
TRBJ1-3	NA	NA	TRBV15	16	TGTGCCACCAGCAGGTCCTCCGGAATATCGGGAAACACCATATATTTT	CATSRSSGISGNTIYF
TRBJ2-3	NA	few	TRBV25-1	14	TGTGCCAGCAGTGACAGGGAGAACACAGATACGCAGTATTTT	CASSDRENTDTQYF
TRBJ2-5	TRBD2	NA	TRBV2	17	TGTGCCAGCAGGTTTCTAGCGGGAGAAGCAGAGAACAATGAGCAGTACTTC	CASRFLAGEAENNEQYF
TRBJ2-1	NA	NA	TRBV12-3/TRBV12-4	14	TGTGCCAGCGGTACTGGCGGGAAATACAATGAGCAGTTCTTC	CASGTGGKYNEQFF
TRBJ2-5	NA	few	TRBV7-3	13	TGTGCCAGCAGCTTAGGAGGGGAGGCGACCCAGTACTTC	CASSLGGEATQYF
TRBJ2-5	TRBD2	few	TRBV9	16	TGTGCCAGCAGCGTAGCTGCTAGCGGGGACCAAGAGACCCAGTACTTC	CASSVAASGDQETQYF
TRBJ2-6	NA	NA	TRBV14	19	TGTGCCAGCAGCCAAGTTGGGACGCCGATCCGCTTTGGGGCCAACGTCCTGACTTTC	CASSQVGTPIRFGANVLTF
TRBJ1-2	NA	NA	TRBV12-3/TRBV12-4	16	TGTGCCAGCGGAGAAAGGGGGGTTTCTTCAAACTATGGCTACACCTTC	CASGERGVSSNYGYTF
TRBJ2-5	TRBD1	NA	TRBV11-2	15	TGTGCCAGCAGCTTAGAACAGGGGAACAGCAATGAGCAGTACTTC	CASSLEQGNSNEQYF
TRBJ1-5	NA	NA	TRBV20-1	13	TGCAGTGCTAGGTGGGAGAGCAATCAGCCCCAGCATTTT	CSARWESNQPQHF
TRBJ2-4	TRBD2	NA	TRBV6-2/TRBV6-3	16	TGTGCCAGCAGTTACAGGCGGGAGGGCCCCTACAATGAGCAGTACTTC	CASSYRREGPYNEQYF
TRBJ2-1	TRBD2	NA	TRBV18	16	TGTGCCAGCTCACCAGGACTAGCGGGGGAAGCAAATGGGCAGTTCTTC	CASSPGLAGEANGQFF
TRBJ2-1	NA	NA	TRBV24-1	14	TGTGCCACCAGTGATTTCCGACTATACAATGAGCAGTTCTTC	CATSDFRLYNEQFF
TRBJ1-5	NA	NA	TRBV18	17	TGTGCCAGCTCACCATCGGGGGAATGGCCCCCCAATCAGCCCCAGCATTTT	CASSPSGEWPPNQPQHF
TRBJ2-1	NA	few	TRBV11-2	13	TGTGCCAGCAGCTCTACAGGGACGAATGAGCAGTTCTTC	CASSSTGTNEQFF
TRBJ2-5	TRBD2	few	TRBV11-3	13	TGTGCCAGCAGCAAACTAGCGGGAGTGGCCCAGTACTTC	CASSKLAGVAQYF
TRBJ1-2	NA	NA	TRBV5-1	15	TGCGCCAGCAGCTTGACCGGACGGCCTCTGGATGGCTACACCTTC	CASSLTGRPLDGYTF
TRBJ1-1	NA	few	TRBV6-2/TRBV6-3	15	TGTGCCAGCAGTTACTTTGGACTGGAGGCGACTGAAGCTTTCTTT	CASSYFGLEATEAFF
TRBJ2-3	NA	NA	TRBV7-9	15	TGTGCCAGCAGCCTCGGGACAATTGATGGAGATACGCAGTATTTT	CASSLGTIDGDTQYF
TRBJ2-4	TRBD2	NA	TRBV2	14	TGTGCCAGCAGTGTAACTAGCGGGACAAACATTCAGTACTTC	CASSVTSGTNIQYF
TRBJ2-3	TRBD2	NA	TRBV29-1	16	TGCAGCGTTGACCCCCTAGCGGGAGGTCCCACAGATACGCAGTATTTT	CSVDPLAGGPTDTQYF
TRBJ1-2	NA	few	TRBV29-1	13	TGCAGCGTTGAAGACGGACAGAACTATGGCTACACCTTC	CSVEDGQNYGYTF
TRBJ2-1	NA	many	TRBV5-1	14	TGCGCCAGCAGCTTGGAAGTATATTACAATGAGCAGTTCTTC	CASSLEVYYNEQFF
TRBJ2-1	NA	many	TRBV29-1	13	TGCAGCGTTGAAACGGACTTAAGATGTGAGCAGTTCTTC	CSVETDLRCEQFF
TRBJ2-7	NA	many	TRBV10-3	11	TGTGCCATCAGTGGAGATAACGAGCAGTACTTC	CAISGDNEQYF
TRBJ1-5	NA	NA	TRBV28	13	TGTGCCAGCAGACCCCCAGGGTCTCAGCCCCAGCATTTT	CASRPPGSQPQHF
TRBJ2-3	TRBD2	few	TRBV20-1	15	TGCAGTGCTTCGCTGAGCGGGAGGGGAGCAGATACGCAGTATTTT	CSASLSGRGADTQYF
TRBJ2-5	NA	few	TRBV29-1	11	TGCAGCGTTGGTGAGACCTATGAGCAGTACTTC	CSVGETYEQYF
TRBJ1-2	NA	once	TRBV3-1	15	TGTGCCAGCAGCCAAGATCTTCCAGGGCTGCATGGCTACACCTTC	CASSQDLPGLHGYTF
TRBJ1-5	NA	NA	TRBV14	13	TGTGCCAGCAGCCACGGAAACAATCAGCCCCAGCATTTT	CASSHGNNQPQHF
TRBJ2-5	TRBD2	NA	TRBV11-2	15	TGTGCCAGCAGCTTAGGGGGGGGGAGGCCTCAGACCCAGTACTTC	CASSLGGGRPQTQYF
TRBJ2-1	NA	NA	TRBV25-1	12	TGTGCCAGCAGTCGTCGGTGGGGTGAGCAGTTCTTC	CASSRRWGEQFF
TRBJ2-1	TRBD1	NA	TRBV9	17	TGTGCCAGCAGCGTAGAAGGGGGCGAGAGCTCCTACAATGAGCAGTTCTTC	CASSVEGGESSYNEQFF
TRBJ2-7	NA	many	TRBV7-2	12	TGTGCCAGCAGCCGGGGGACTGGCGAGCAGTACTTC	CASSRGTGEQYF
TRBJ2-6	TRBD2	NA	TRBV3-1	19	TGTGCCAGCAGCCAAGAACCTAGCGGGAGGAACTCTGGGGCCAACGTCCTGACTTTC	CASSQEPSGRNSGANVLTF
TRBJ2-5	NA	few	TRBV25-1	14	TGTGCCAGCAGTGAATTGGCCGTACAAGAGACCCAGTACTTC	CASSELAVQETQYF
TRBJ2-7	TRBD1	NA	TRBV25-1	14	TGTGCCAGCATTCCGGACAGGGCGTCCTACGAGCAGTACTTC	CASIPDRASYEQYF
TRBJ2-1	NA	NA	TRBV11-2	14	TGTGCCAGCAGCTTGCAGCATGGGGCGAATGAGCAGTTCTTC	CASSLQHGANEQFF